The 20 T cell receptor beta chains listed next were all sequenced from one sample in a study of T cell responses to AZD1222 COVID-19 vaccine. Profiled with immunoSEQ multiplex PCR; TCRdb holds only in-frame clones, not every one. The repertoire holds about 120,000 clones, with 80% to 90% as singletons. Material: peripheral blood, obtained on day 0 of AZD1222 vaccination. These receptors all stem from an adult in good health.

This chain links TRBV29-1 with TRBJ2-7, with D perhaps being TRBD1 or TRBD2 (6 bases each). The CDR3 consists of 10 residues. Germline-derived CDR1 and CDR2 are SQVTM and ANQGSEA. The ends were cut back, 5 bases at V and 10 bases at J, with 12 bases in the middle. The CDR3 protein is CSVKGGIQYF. CDR3 sequence (DNA): TGCAGCGTTAAAGGGGGGATACAGTACTTC.

This CDR3 is CASQTGGTDTQYF. The CDR3 bases are TGTGCCTCTCAGACAGGGGGCACAGATACGCAGTATTTT. The gene calls are TRBV7-3 and TRBJ2-3, with 8 positions matching TRBD1. The germline V gene encodes CDR1 SGHTA and CDR2 FQGTGA. Trimming cost V 11 bases and J 1 base; bases outside gene matches: 5. The CDR3 covers 13 residues.

This chain connects TRBV7-9 to TRBJ1-1; weak D call: TRBD1 (5 bases). Trimming took 5 bases from V and 8 from J, leaving 15 bases between them. The germline V gene encodes CDR1 SEHNR and CDR2 FQNEAQ (reference sequence). The CDR3 is 13 residues long. CDR3 in amino acids: CASSRRDGLEAFF. DNA for the CDR3: TGTGCCAGCAGCCGCCGGGACGGACTCGAAGCTTTCTTT. Full variable domain (outside the CDR3, taken from reference TRBV7-9 and TRBJ1-1): DTGVSQNPRHKITKRGQNVTFRCDPISEHNRLYWYRQTLGQGPEFLTYFQNEAQLEKSRLLSDRFSAERPKGSFSTLEIQRTEQGDSAMYLCASSRRDGLEAFFGQGTRLTVV.

This clone was picked up a small number of times. V is TRBV6-5 and J is TRBJ1-6, with D maybe TRBD1 (6 bases). Germline assignment: CDR1 MNHEY and CDR2 SVGAGI. V lost 6 bases and J lost 8, with 17 bases in between. The CDR3 runs to 15 residues. CDR3 residues: CASSQGHEGDSPLHF. In nucleotides, the CDR3 is TGTGCCAGCAGCCAAGGGCATGAGGGGGATTCACCCCTCCACTTT.

The V gene is TRBV20-1, the J gene TRBJ1-4; TRBD1 might be the D (6 bases). CDR1 and CDR2 (germline): DFQATT, SNEGSKA (reference sequence). This CDR3 comprises 15 residues. The V end was cut by 3 bases, the J end by 1 base, with 12 bases between. The CDR3 region has the DNA TGCAGTGCTAGTAACCCCAGGGGAACTAATGAAAAACTGTTTTTT. Translated, it gives CSASNPRGTNEKLFF.

This sequence joins TRBV9 and TRBJ2-2; 9 bases fit TRBD2. Trimming at V came to 3 bases and at J to 4 bases, leaving 10 bases not matched to a gene. The CDR3 is 17 residues long. Germline CDR1 and CDR2: SGDLS and YYNGEE. Here the CDR3 DNA reads TGTGCCAGCAGCGCTGCTATTAGCGGGAGCGGCACCGGGGAGCTGTTTTTT. It translates to CASSAAISGSGTGELFF.

This rearrangement joins TRBV19 to TRBJ2-5; 8 nucleotides match TRBD1. Germline lookup yields CDR1 LNHDA and CDR2 SQIVND (reference sequence). J lost 5 bases, V lost 7 bases, and 6 bases had no gene match. The CDR3 is 13 residues long. The CDR3 DNA reads as TGTGCCAGTACGGTCAGGGGGCACGAGACCCAGTACTTC. Amino acid sequence: CASTVRGHETQYF.

This chain links TRBV10-3 with TRBJ1-2; D possibly corresponds to TRBD1 (5 bases). Deletions cut 7 bases from V and 2 bases from J, with 14 bases between. The CDR3 covers 14 residues. From germline, CDR1 is ENHRY and CDR2 SYGVKD. The chain's CDR3 is CAIKGRGNNYGYTF. In nucleotides, the CDR3 is TGTGCCATCAAAGGACGGGGGAACAACTATGGCTACACCTTC.

The rearrangement joins TRBV5-1 to TRBJ2-7; D might be TRBD2 (5 bases). Trimming cost V 4 bases and J 0 bases, with 8 bases left between them. In germline, CDR1 is SGHRS, CDR2 YFSETQ. The CDR3 totals 13 residues. Here the CDR3 DNA reads TGCGCCAGCAGCCATACTAGCTCCTACGAGCAGTACTTC. This encodes CASSHTSSYEQYF.

The CDR3 DNA is TGTGCCAGCAGTTCCCGACAGGCCCTCAGTAATTCGAGGTACAATGAGCAGTTCTTC. It is translated as CASSSRQALSNSRYNEQFF. The chain combines TRBV27 with TRBJ2-1, with D possibly matching TRBD1 (6 bases). The CDR3 consists of 19 residues. Germline lookup yields CDR1 MNHEY and CDR2 SMNVEV (reference sequence). V was trimmed by 4 bases and J by 4 bases, leaving 26 bases between them.

V and J are TRBV6-5 and TRBJ1-2; TRBD1 matches 12 bases. The V gene end was trimmed by 6 bases and the J gene end by 7 bases; junction bases not matched to a gene: 9. The CDR3 is made up of 15 amino acids. Germline loops: CDR1 MNHEY, CDR2 SVGAGI. The CDR3 here is CASRVTGTGGAGYTF. The CDR3 bases are TGTGCCAGCAGGGTTACCGGGACAGGGGGCGCTGGCTACACCTTC.

This clone was recorded once. V usage is TRBV5-5 and J usage is TRBJ2-1; 8 bases line up with TRBD2. Germline CDR1 reads SGHKS; CDR2 reads YYEKEE (reference sequence). With 1 base clipped from V and 4 bases from J, the junction kept 7 bases outside the gene matches. This CDR3 is built from 16 residues. The CDR3 here is CASSLMGLGVYNEQFF. The CDR3 region has the DNA TGTGCCAGCAGCTTGATGGGACTAGGGGTTTACAATGAGCAGTTCTTC.

On this clone: Other nucleotide sequences from this sample produce the same CDR3. V usage is TRBV7-9 and J usage is TRBJ1-1; tentative D call: TRBD1 (5 bases). Between the trimmed V and J ends, which lost 2 bases and 5 bases, there was a span of 9 bases. Per the germline V gene, CDR1 is SEHNR and CDR2 is FQNEAQ (reference sequence). CDR3 size: 13 residues. Written as DNA, the CDR3 is TGTGCCAGCAGCTTACAGGGCGGAACTGAAGCTTTCTTT. This gives the protein CASSLQGGTEAFF.

The chain uses TRBV21-1 and TRBJ2-4; TRBD2, the table's D call, was not compared with the DNA. TRBV21-1 is shown as a pseudogene. The CDR3 is 20 amino acids. The CDR3 nucleotides are TGTGCCAGCAGCCCACTAACCGGTACACCCTTCTTTCTAGCCAAAAACATTCAGTACTTC. The encoded protein is CASSPLTGTPFFLAKNIQYF.

This chain links TRBV6-5 with TRBJ1-2; possible D gene TRBD1, 6 bases. The V and J ends lost 6 bases and 4 bases respectively, with 15 bases between them. Germline CDR1 MNHEY, CDR2 SVGAGI. This CDR3 has 14 residues. In nucleotides, the CDR3 is TGTGCCAGCAGCCTCGGGGGGCTGATCTATGGCTACACCTTC. Residues: CASSLGGLIYGYTF.

The rearrangement uses TRBV6-2 or TRBV6-3 and TRBJ2-2; maybe TRBD2 (5 bases). CDR3 size: 13 residues. Between the trimmed V and J ends, which lost 4 bases and 5 bases, there was a span of 8 bases. The germline gives CDR1 MNHEY, CDR2 SVGEGT. In DNA form, the CDR3 reads TGTGCCAGCAGTTTCCGGAGGACCGGGGAGCTGTTTTTT. Protein: CASSFRRTGELFF.

The rearrangement uses TRBV7-2 and TRBJ1-1; a weak D match, TRBD1 (6 bases). Trimming pared 3 bases from V and 4 bases from J, leaving 18 bases between. The CDR3 is made up of 16 amino acids. Germline CDR1 SGHTA, CDR2 FQGNSA. The DNA for the CDR3 is TGTGCCAGCAGCTTTTCCCAGGGGTTGCGGGCCACTGAAGCTTTCTTT. This sequence encodes CASSFSQGLRATEAFF.

This chain uses TRBV28 with TRBJ1-6; TRBD1 matches at 8 bases. The CDR3 is made up of 14 amino acids. The V segment lost 6 bases and the J segment 9 bases; nucleotides outside the gene matches: 7. CDR1 and CDR2 from the germline V gene are MDHEN and SYDVKM. In DNA, the CDR3 is TGTGCCAGCAGCCCTAACAGGGGGAGTTCACCCCTCCACTTT. Its protein is CASSPNRGSSPLHF. Full variable domain (outside the CDR3, taken from reference TRBV28 and TRBJ1-6): DVKVTQSSRYLVKRTGEKVFLECVQDMDHENMFWYRQDPGLGLRLIYFSYDVKMKEKGDIPEGYSVSREKKERFSLILESASTNQTSMYLCASSPNRGSSPLHFGNGTRLTVT.

V usage is TRBV7-9 and J usage is TRBJ1-1; D unresolved. The CDR3 runs to 14 residues. Germline values: CDR1 SEHNR, CDR2 FQNEAQ (reference sequence). Trimming shortened V by 3 bases and J by 7 bases, and 15 bases separated the two germline ends. The CDR3 protein is CASSLVAEVFEAFF. Here the CDR3 DNA reads TGTGCCAGCAGCTTGGTAGCCGAAGTGTTTGAAGCTTTCTTT. Variable domain in full (rest from reference TRBV7-9 and TRBJ1-1): DTGVSQNPRHKITKRGQNVTFRCDPISEHNRLYWYRQTLGQGPEFLTYFQNEAQLEKSRLLSDRFSAERPKGSFSTLEIQRTEQGDSAMYLCASSLVAEVFEAFFGQGTRLTVV.

The V call is TRBV19, the J call TRBJ1-2; tentatively, D is TRBD1 (6 bases). The V end was cut by 3 bases, the J end by 7 bases, with 9 bases between. CDR3 size: 12 residues. The germline V gene has CDR1 LNHDA and CDR2 SQIVND (reference sequence). The CDR3 here is CASSIEGGGYTF. The DNA of the CDR3 is TGTGCCAGTAGTATCGAGGGGGGTGGCTACACCTTC.